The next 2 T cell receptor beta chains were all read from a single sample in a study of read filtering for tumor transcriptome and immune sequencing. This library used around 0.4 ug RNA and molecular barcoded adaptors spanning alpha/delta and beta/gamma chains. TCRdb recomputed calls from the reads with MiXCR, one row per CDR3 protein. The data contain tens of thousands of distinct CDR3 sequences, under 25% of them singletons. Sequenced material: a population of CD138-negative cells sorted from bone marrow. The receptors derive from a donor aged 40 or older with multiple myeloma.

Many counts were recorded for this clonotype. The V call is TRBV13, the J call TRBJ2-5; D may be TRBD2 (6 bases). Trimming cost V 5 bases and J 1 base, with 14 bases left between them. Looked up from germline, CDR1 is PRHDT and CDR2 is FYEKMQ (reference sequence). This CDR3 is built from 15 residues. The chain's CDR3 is CASSARSSVQETQYF. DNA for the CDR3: TGTGCCAGCAGCGCCCGATCTAGCGTCCAAGAGACCCAGTACTTC.

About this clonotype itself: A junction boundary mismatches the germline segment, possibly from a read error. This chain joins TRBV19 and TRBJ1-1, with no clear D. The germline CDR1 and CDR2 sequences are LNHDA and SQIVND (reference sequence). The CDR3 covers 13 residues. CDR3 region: CASSILMNTAAFF. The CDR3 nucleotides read TGTGCCAGTAGTATTTTAATGAACACTGCAGCTTTCTTT.